The rows below give T cell receptor beta chains drawn from one sample of a study. TCRdb redid the calling of the RT-PCR reads with MiXCR, one entry per CDR3 protein. The sample has about 680,000 distinct CDR3 sequences; 14% are singletons. The sequenced sample was memory CD4+ T cells from blood. These receptors all stem from a female donor in good health, serving as a healthy control. The CDR3 runs from the conserved cysteine through the conserved F or W. The order of the fields is clone size, V gene, J gene, D gene, CDR3 protein, CDR3 DNA. D genes are given only for firm matches. For some rows the clone size is stated as once, few or many, or as a class when expanded; others skip it.

abundance: few; v_gene: TRBV11-2; j_gene: TRBJ2-3; d_gene: -; CDR3aa: CASSLVRSASTDTQYF; CDR3nt: TGTGCCAGCAGCTTAGTACGTAGCGCTAGCACAGATACGCAGTATTTT
abundance: many; v_gene: TRBV7-9; j_gene: TRBJ2-3; d_gene: -; CDR3aa: CASSSDWGDTQYF; CDR3nt: TGTGCCAGCAGCTCGGACTGGGGGGATACGCAGTATTTT
abundance: few; v_gene: TRBV7-2; j_gene: TRBJ1-2; d_gene: TRBD1; CDR3aa: CASSPRQGFNYGYTF; CDR3nt: TGTGCCAGCAGCCCTCGACAGGGGTTCAACTATGGCTACACCTTC
abundance: many; v_gene: TRBV20-1; j_gene: TRBJ2-5; d_gene: -; CDR3aa: CSAIQGSGSETQYF; CDR3nt: TGCAGTGCTATACAGGGTTCGGGGTCGGAGACCCAGTACTTC
abundance: -; v_gene: TRBV18; j_gene: TRBJ2-1; d_gene: -; CDR3aa: CASSPTTRDNEQFF; CDR3nt: TGTGCCAGCTCACCAACCACCAGAGACAATGAGCAGTTCTTC
abundance: -; v_gene: TRBV5-5; j_gene: TRBJ1-1; d_gene: -; CDR3aa: CASSWDWGTEAFF; CDR3nt: TGTGCCAGCAGCTGGGACTGGGGGACTGAAGCTTTCTTT
abundance: -; v_gene: TRBV5-1; j_gene: TRBJ2-1; d_gene: TRBD2; CDR3aa: CASSPSPSSGENEQFF; CDR3nt: TGCGCCAGCAGCCCCAGTCCGTCTAGCGGGGAGAATGAGCAGTTCTTC
abundance: few; v_gene: TRBV5-4; j_gene: TRBJ2-3; d_gene: TRBD2; CDR3aa: CASSLARGGGSTDTQYF; CDR3nt: TGTGCCAGCAGCTTGGCTCGGGGGGGGGGTAGCACAGATACGCAGTATTTT
abundance: -; v_gene: TRBV12-3/TRBV12-4; j_gene: TRBJ1-1; d_gene: -; CDR3aa: CASSPPGYLAAFF; CDR3nt: TGTGCCAGCAGCCCCCCGGGGTATCTTGCAGCTTTCTTT
abundance: few; v_gene: TRBV18; j_gene: TRBJ1-1; d_gene: -; CDR3aa: CASSPEKNTEAFF; CDR3nt: TGTGCCAGCTCACCGGAGAAGAACACTGAAGCTTTCTTT
abundance: -; v_gene: TRBV24-1; j_gene: TRBJ1-2; d_gene: -; CDR3aa: CATSDGDPDRYGYTF; CDR3nt: TGTGCCACCAGTGATGGCGACCCGGACAGATATGGCTACACCTTC
abundance: -; v_gene: TRBV9; j_gene: TRBJ2-5; d_gene: TRBD2; CDR3aa: CASSVAGYGLEETQYF; CDR3nt: TGTGCCAGCAGCGTAGCGGGGTACGGACTAGAAGAGACCCAGTACTTC
abundance: few; v_gene: TRBV6-2/TRBV6-3; j_gene: TRBJ2-7; d_gene: -; CDR3aa: CASKGWDNYYEQYF; CDR3nt: TGTGCCAGCAAGGGTTGGGACAACTACTACGAGCAGTACTTC
abundance: -; v_gene: TRBV3-1; j_gene: TRBJ1-2; d_gene: -; CDR3aa: CASSPEGRGYTF; CDR3nt: TGTGCCAGCAGCCCGGAGGGACGCGGCTACACCTTC
abundance: few; v_gene: TRBV6-1; j_gene: TRBJ1-4; d_gene: -; CDR3aa: CATARGQADEKLFF; CDR3nt: TGTGCCACCGCCAGGGGCCAGGCGGATGAAAAACTGTTTTTT
abundance: -; v_gene: TRBV27; j_gene: TRBJ2-2; d_gene: -; CDR3aa: CASSVGSIANTGELFF; CDR3nt: TGTGCCAGCTCAGTAGGTTCTATAGCGAACACCGGGGAGCTGTTTTTT
abundance: -; v_gene: TRBV7-2; j_gene: TRBJ1-5; d_gene: -; CDR3aa: CASSPNQGVSAQHF; CDR3nt: TGTGCCAGCAGCCCCAACCAAGGGGTTTCGGCCCAGCATTTT
abundance: -; v_gene: TRBV10-2; j_gene: TRBJ2-6; d_gene: -; CDR3aa: CASSESLGSGANVLTF; CDR3nt: TGCGCCAGCAGTGAGTCATTAGGTTCTGGGGCCAACGTCCTGACTTTC
abundance: -; v_gene: TRBV7-9; j_gene: TRBJ2-1; d_gene: TRBD2; CDR3aa: CASSPRLAGINEQFF; CDR3nt: TGTGCCAGCAGCCCCCGACTAGCGGGAATAAATGAGCAGTTCTTC
abundance: -; v_gene: TRBV6-5; j_gene: TRBJ2-7; d_gene: TRBD1; CDR3aa: CASSYSTGSSEQYF; CDR3nt: TGTGCCAGCAGTTACTCGACAGGGTCCAGCGAGCAGTACTTC
abundance: many; v_gene: TRBV6-5; j_gene: TRBJ2-5; d_gene: -; CDR3aa: CASSYSSGGRYQETQYF; CDR3nt: TGTGCCAGCAGTTACTCTTCAGGGGGGAGATATCAAGAGACCCAGTACTTC
abundance: few; v_gene: TRBV30; j_gene: TRBJ2-2; d_gene: -; CDR3aa: CAWSDTGELFF; CDR3nt: TGTGCCTGGAGTGACACCGGGGAGCTGTTTTTT
abundance: many; v_gene: TRBV5-6; j_gene: TRBJ1-1; d_gene: -; CDR3aa: CASSYGHRAFF; CDR3nt: TGTGCCAGCAGCTATGGACATCGGGCTTTCTTT
abundance: -; v_gene: TRBV2; j_gene: TRBJ2-7; d_gene: TRBD2; CDR3aa: CASKSSGDEQYF; CDR3nt: TGTGCCAGCAAGTCTAGCGGGGACGAGCAGTACTTC
abundance: many; v_gene: TRBV28; j_gene: TRBJ2-3; d_gene: TRBD2; CDR3aa: CASSLPSGLTDTQYF; CDR3nt: TGTGCCAGCAGTTTGCCTAGCGGGCTTACAGATACGCAGTATTTT
abundance: few; v_gene: TRBV20-1; j_gene: TRBJ2-6; d_gene: -; CDR3aa: CSATEGSGANVLTF; CDR3nt: TGCAGTGCGACCGAAGGCTCTGGGGCCAACGTCCTGACTTTC
abundance: -; v_gene: TRBV20-1; j_gene: TRBJ2-7; d_gene: -; CDR3aa: CSATSPRAGGDEQYF; CDR3nt: TGCAGTGCTACCAGCCCAAGGGCCGGTGGGGACGAGCAGTACTTC
abundance: -; v_gene: TRBV6-2/TRBV6-3; j_gene: TRBJ2-4; d_gene: -; CDR3aa: CASSPDSQVIQYF; CDR3nt: TGTGCCAGCAGCCCGGACAGTCAAGTCATTCAGTACTTC
abundance: -; v_gene: TRBV7-2; j_gene: TRBJ1-2; d_gene: -; CDR3aa: CASIAEGYGYTF; CDR3nt: TGTGCCAGCATAGCGGAGGGTTATGGCTACACCTTC
abundance: -; v_gene: TRBV14; j_gene: TRBJ2-1; d_gene: TRBD1; CDR3aa: CASSQGGQGFYNEQFF; CDR3nt: TGTGCCAGCAGCCAGGGTGGACAGGGGTTCTACAATGAGCAGTTCTTC
abundance: many; v_gene: TRBV6-1; j_gene: TRBJ2-1; d_gene: TRBD1; CDR3aa: CASLRDRVYEQFF; CDR3nt: TGTGCCAGTCTCCGGGACAGGGTCTATGAGCAGTTCTTC
abundance: -; v_gene: TRBV5-1; j_gene: TRBJ2-1; d_gene: TRBD2; CDR3aa: CASSLDLAGGNEQFF; CDR3nt: TGCGCCAGCAGCTTGGACCTAGCGGGAGGGAATGAGCAGTTCTTC
abundance: many; v_gene: TRBV12-3/TRBV12-4; j_gene: TRBJ2-5; d_gene: -; CDR3aa: CASSVPGTQYF; CDR3nt: TGTGCCAGCTCGGTACCGGGGACCCAGTACTTC
abundance: many; v_gene: TRBV6-5; j_gene: TRBJ2-2; d_gene: TRBD2; CDR3aa: CASTEGLAENTGELFF; CDR3nt: TGTGCCAGCACCGAGGGACTAGCTGAGAACACCGGGGAGCTGTTTTTT
abundance: -; v_gene: TRBV20-1; j_gene: TRBJ1-6; d_gene: TRBD1; CDR3aa: CSARDSRTGDNSPLHF; CDR3nt: TGCAGTGCTAGAGATAGTAGGACAGGGGATAATTCACCCCTCCACTTT
abundance: -; v_gene: TRBV24-1; j_gene: TRBJ2-7; d_gene: TRBD2; CDR3aa: CATSRGSSYEQYF; CDR3nt: TGTGCCACCAGCCGCGGGAGCTCCTACGAGCAGTACTTC
abundance: -; v_gene: TRBV20-1; j_gene: TRBJ2-7; d_gene: TRBD1; CDR3aa: CSARAWTGSYEQYF; CDR3nt: TGCAGTGCTAGGGCCTGGACAGGCTCCTACGAGCAGTACTTC
abundance: few; v_gene: TRBV4-2; j_gene: TRBJ2-5; d_gene: TRBD2; CDR3aa: CASSQLGLDEETQYF; CDR3nt: TGTGCCAGCAGCCAATTGGGACTAGATGAAGAGACCCAGTACTTC
abundance: -; v_gene: TRBV5-1; j_gene: TRBJ2-3; d_gene: TRBD1; CDR3aa: CASRNSGQSTDTQYF; CDR3nt: TGCGCCAGCAGGAACTCGGGACAGAGCACAGATACGCAGTATTTT
abundance: few; v_gene: TRBV4-3; j_gene: TRBJ2-7; d_gene: -; CDR3aa: CASSQEGADEQYF; CDR3nt: TGCGCCAGCAGCCAAGAAGGGGCCGACGAGCAGTACTTC
abundance: many; v_gene: TRBV7-2; j_gene: TRBJ2-1; d_gene: -; CDR3aa: CASSLGTGSEQFF; CDR3nt: TGTGCCAGCAGCTTAGGAACCGGGAGTGAGCAGTTCTTC
abundance: -; v_gene: TRBV12-3/TRBV12-4; j_gene: TRBJ2-3; d_gene: TRBD1; CDR3aa: CASSSNRGWTDTQYF; CDR3nt: TGTGCCAGCAGTTCGAACAGGGGATGGACAGATACGCAGTATTTT
abundance: -; v_gene: TRBV18; j_gene: TRBJ2-1; d_gene: -; CDR3aa: CASSSVGSYNEQFF; CDR3nt: TGTGCCAGCTCATCGGTTGGGTCCTACAATGAGCAGTTCTTC
abundance: many; v_gene: TRBV6-5; j_gene: TRBJ1-2; d_gene: -; CDR3aa: CASRSSGGFYGYTF; CDR3nt: TGTGCCAGCCGCTCGTCGGGGGGGTTCTATGGCTACACCTTC
abundance: -; v_gene: TRBV11-1; j_gene: TRBJ2-3; d_gene: -; CDR3aa: CASSRPTTDTQYF; CDR3nt: TGTGCCAGCAGCCGCCCGACCACAGATACGCAGTATTTT
abundance: few; v_gene: TRBV12-3/TRBV12-4; j_gene: TRBJ2-5; d_gene: -; CDR3aa: CASSAIDRRYQETQYF; CDR3nt: TGTGCCAGCAGTGCTATCGACAGAAGGTACCAAGAGACCCAGTACTTC
abundance: -; v_gene: TRBV6-5; j_gene: TRBJ1-3; d_gene: -; CDR3aa: CASAGGRTEGNTIYF; CDR3nt: TGTGCCAGCGCGGGGGGTAGGACAGAGGGAAACACCATATATTTT